The 26 T cell receptor beta chains presented below share a single source sample, sequenced in a study of cytomegalovirus exposure and HLA in healthy donors. 60 Vbeta and 13 Jbeta primers were used in PCR. Libraries were prepared by immunoSEQ multiplex PCR; TCRdb keeps only in-frame clonotypes and omits some of them. The sample has about 89,000 clones, under 80% seen once. The material sequenced was PBMCs. All receptors come from a woman between 25 and 40 years old in good health and CMV-seronegative.

This chain connects TRBV13 to TRBJ2-7; 7 bases align to TRBD1. Germline CDR1 and CDR2: PRHDT and FYEKMQ (reference sequence). CDR3 size: 14 residues. V lost 5 bases, J lost 2 bases, and 6 bases stayed unmatched. CDR3 bases: TGTGCCAGCAGCCACCGGGACAGCCCCTACGAGCAGTACTTC. Translated: CASSHRDSPYEQYF. Drawing the rest from reference TRBV13 and TRBJ2-7, the complete variable domain is AAGVIQSPRHLIKEKRETATLKCYPIPRHDTVYWYQQGPGQDPQFLISFYEKMQSDKGSIPDRFSAQQFSDYHSELNMSSLELGDSALYFCASSHRDSPYEQYFGPGTRLTVT.

This clone came up a few times. The chain combines TRBV7-9 with TRBJ2-1, with D perhaps matching TRBD2 (6 bases). The CDR3 is made up of 14 amino acids. Germline V lookup: CDR1 SEHNR, CDR2 FQNEAQ (reference sequence). V lost 1 base and J 7 bases, leaving 11 bases between the germline ends. The CDR3 DNA sequence: TGTGCCAGCAGCTTAGGGGGACTCCGTAATGAGCAGTTCTTC. Translation: CASSLGGLRNEQFF.

The chain carries TRBV4-1 and TRBJ2-7; D may be TRBD1 (5 bases). CDR1 is MGHRA, CDR2 YSYEKL, per germline. The CDR3 spans 17 residues. V lost 0 bases and J 2 bases, leaving 17 bases between the germline ends. Here the CDR3 DNA reads TGCGCCAGCAGCCAAGAGACGACGAGACAGCTGACCTACGAGCAGTACTTC. Its translation is CASSQETTRQLTYEQYF.

This clone was counted once. The genes are TRBV18 and TRBJ1-2, with TRBD1 as a possible D gene (5 bases). The CDR3 is 12 residues long. Trimming removed 3 bases at V and 7 bases at J, with 9 bases between. Germline loops: CDR1 KGHSH, CDR2 LQKENI. The CDR3 region is CASSPVQGGYTF. The CDR3 coding sequence is TGTGCCAGCTCACCGGTTCAGGGTGGCTACACCTTC.

The genes are TRBV29-1 and TRBJ1-2; TRBD1 aligns across 9 bases. The V gene end was trimmed by 7 bases and the J gene end by 5 bases; junction bases not matched to a gene: 5. The CDR3 is 12 residues long. Looked up from germline, CDR1 is SQVTM and CDR2 is ANQGSEA. The DNA for the CDR3 is TGCAGCGCCAGGGGGACAGGGTATGGCTACACCTTC. Its translation is CSARGTGYGYTF.

This clone occurred a few times. The junction departs from the called germline gene at one end, perhaps through a read error. V and J are TRBV20-1 and TRBJ2-1; 8 nucleotides align to TRBD2. From germline, CDR1 is DFQATT and CDR2 SNEGSKA (reference sequence). This CDR3 comprises 11 residues. The CDR3 here is CSAMSSGPDVF. DNA of the CDR3: TGCAGTGCGATGTCTAGCGGGCCTGACGTCTTC.

This chain joins TRBV6-1 and TRBJ1-1; maybe TRBD1 (5 bases). The CDR3 is 16 residues long. CDR1 is MNHNS, CDR2 SASEGT, per germline. V lost 0 bases and J 0 bases, leaving 11 bases between the germline ends. The CDR3 is CASSEAWGGLNTEAFF. The CDR3 nucleotides are TGTGCCAGCAGTGAAGCTTGGGGGGGTCTGAACACTGAAGCTTTCTTT.

The CDR3, as DNA: TGCGCCAGCAGGAGGGAGGTCCAAGAGACCCAGTACTTC. This translates into CASRREVQETQYF. V is TRBV10-1 and J is TRBJ2-5; D possibly corresponds to TRBD2 (6 bases). Trimming removed 6 bases from V and 1 base from J, with 9 bases in between. The CDR3 length is 13 residues. The V gene's germline CDR1 is WNHNN and CDR2 SYGVQD (reference sequence).

This clone was seen more than once but under ten times. The chain carries TRBV28 and TRBJ2-2; 8 nucleotides match TRBD2. The junction had 5 bases not matched to a gene; V was cut back by 5 bases and J by 0 bases. This CDR3 comprises 16 residues. The V gene's germline CDR1 is MDHEN and CDR2 SYDVKM. DNA of the CDR3: TGTGCCAGCAGTAATCCGGGACTAGCGAACACCGGGGAGCTGTTTTTT. Amino acids: CASSNPGLANTGELFF.

The chain uses TRBV6-6 and TRBJ2-5; D might be TRBD2 (5 bases). Germline CDR1 reads MNHNY; CDR2 reads SVGAGI (reference sequence). V was clipped by 2 bases and J by 1 base, with 11 bases between them. The CDR3 runs 15 residues. CDR3 protein: CASSYRRASQETQYF. Here the CDR3 DNA reads TGTGCCAGCAGTTACAGGCGGGCCTCCCAAGAGACCCAGTACTTC.

The chain employs TRBV6-1 and TRBJ1-2, with 7 bases aligning to TRBD1. Germline CDR1 MNHNS, CDR2 SASEGT. This CDR3 is built from 16 residues. V dropped 0 bases and J dropped 4; count of bases not matched to a gene: 8. CDR3 sequence: CASSEAWSGGGYGYTF. CDR3 nucleotides: TGTGCCAGCAGTGAAGCGTGGTCAGGGGGAGGCTATGGCTACACCTTC.

The chain links TRBV5-6 to TRBJ2-7; a weak D match, TRBD1 (5 bases). Germline V CDR1 and CDR2: SGHDT, YYEEEE. V lost 1 base and J 2 bases, leaving 10 bases between the germline ends. This CDR3 has 14 amino acids. The DNA of the CDR3 is TGTGCCAGCAGCTTGCTGCGACAGCCCTACGAGCAGTACTTC. Protein sequence: CASSLLRQPYEQYF.

V and J are TRBV7-2 and TRBJ1-4; TRBD1 agrees at 9 bases. The ends lost 1 base at V and 8 bases at J; junction bases unmatched: 11. CDR3 length: 17 residues. Germline CDR1 reads SGHTA; CDR2 reads FQGNSA. The CDR3 spells CASSLVWDRVVGEKLFF. The CDR3 DNA reads as TGTGCCAGCAGCTTAGTGTGGGACAGGGTCGTCGGGGAAAAACTGTTTTTT.

V and J are TRBV5-4 and TRBJ2-1; TRBD2 agrees at 10 bases. There are 14 residues in the CDR3. Germline loops: CDR1 SGHNT, CDR2 YYREEE (reference sequence). With V trimmed by 1 base and J by 6 bases, 1 base remained unmatched. CDR3 sequence reads: CASSLQRGGNEQFF. The CDR3 bases are TGTGCCAGCAGCTTGCAGCGGGGGGGCAATGAGCAGTTCTTC.

V usage is TRBV7-6 and J usage is TRBJ2-1; 7 positions match TRBD1. CDR3 length: 14 amino acids. The germline V gene encodes CDR1 SGHVS and CDR2 FNYEAQ. Trimming removed 1 base from V and 10 bases from J; junction bases left unmatched: 7. CDR3 amino acids: CASSLVFNRGEQFF. CDR3 DNA sequence: TGTGCCAGCAGCTTAGTTTTTAACAGGGGAGAGCAGTTCTTC.

This clone has more than one count but fewer than ten. The rearrangement uses TRBV7-8 and TRBJ2-4; 9 positions match TRBD2. The CDR3 is 17 residues long. With V trimmed by 3 bases and J by 8 bases, 14 bases remained unmatched. Per the germline V gene, CDR1 is SGHVS and CDR2 is FQNEAQ. CDR3 bases: TGTGCCAGCAGCTTGGGACCAATAGCGGGGGCCTCCTACATTCAGTACTTC. Translation: CASSLGPIAGASYIQYF.

This sequence joins TRBV13 and TRBJ2-7; 10 bases match TRBD2. V lost 3 bases and J lost 1; bases outside the gene matches: 0. Germline CDR1 reads PRHDT; CDR2 reads FYEKMQ (reference sequence). CDR3 length: 14 amino acids. In nucleotides, the CDR3 is TGTGCCAGCAGCTTTAGCGGGGGGTCCTACGAGCAGTACTTC. Amino acid sequence: CASSFSGGSYEQYF.

The V call is TRBV6-1, the J call TRBJ2-3, with D possibly being TRBD1 (6 bases). CDR3 size: 12 residues. Germline loops: CDR1 MNHNS, CDR2 SASEGT. The V gene lost 1 base and the J gene lost 8 bases, with 7 bases spanning the gap. As DNA, the CDR3 is TGTGCCAGCAGTGAAGGAGGGGGTACGCAGTATTTT. Residues: CASSEGGGTQYF.

V and J are TRBV5-1 and TRBJ2-7, with TRBD1 matching over 9 bases. The CDR3 contains 15 residues. V shed 6 bases and J 7 bases; nucleotides not matched to a gene: 14. Germline loops: CDR1 SGHRS, CDR2 YFSETQ. The CDR3, as DNA: TGCGCCAGCACCTGGTTGGGGACAGGGTTGGATGAGCAGTACTTC. Its protein is CASTWLGTGLDEQYF. Drawing the rest from reference TRBV5-1 and TRBJ2-7, the complete variable domain is KAGVTQTPRYLIKTRGQQVTLSCSPISGHRSVSWYQQTPGQGLQFLFEYFSETQRNKGNFPGRFSGRQFSNSRSEMNVSTLELGDSALYLCASTWLGTGLDEQYFGPGTRLTVT.

The rearrangement uses TRBV6-5 and TRBJ2-7; 10 bases agree with TRBD2. The CDR3 covers 14 residues. From germline, CDR1 is MNHEY and CDR2 SVGAGI. Trimming took 7 bases from V and 1 from J; bases not matched to a gene: 4. The CDR3 bases are TGTGCCAGCATTCGGACTAGCGGTTCCTACGAGCAGTACTTC. It codes for CASIRTSGSYEQYF.

This clone was picked up a small number of times. The rearrangement uses TRBV5-1 and TRBJ2-3; maybe TRBD2 (7 bases). CDR1 and CDR2 from the germline V gene are SGHRS and YFSETQ. The CDR3 runs 15 residues. The V end was cut by 3 bases, the J end by 2 bases, with 13 bases between. The CDR3 region is CASSSRGGLTDTQYF. The DNA of the CDR3 is TGCGCCAGCAGCTCTCGCGGGGGCCTCACAGATACGCAGTATTTT.

This clone was seen more than once but under ten times. The V and J genes are TRBV4-1 and TRBJ1-1; unclear D gene. This CDR3 is built from 16 residues. The V end lost 2 bases, the J end lost 4 bases, and 17 bases lay between the germline ends. The germline V gene has CDR1 MGHRA and CDR2 YSYEKL. CDR3 DNA sequence: TGCGCCAGCAGCCAATGGGTTATAACGACTCGCACTGAAGCTTTCTTT. Its translation is CASSQWVITTRTEAFF.

To note about this clone: At one end the junction does not follow the germline gene, possibly because of a read error. The chain combines TRBV5-1 with TRBJ2-3, with 14 bases that match TRBD2. This CDR3 is built from 14 residues. Germline values: CDR1 SGHRS, CDR2 YFSETQ. The CDR3 nucleotides are TGCGCCAGCAGCACCGGGACTAGCGGGGGCATATGGTTTTTT. Protein sequence: CASSTGTSGGIWFF.

The chain joins TRBV5-1 to TRBJ2-3, with 8 bases aligning to TRBD2. The CDR3 spans 15 residues. Trimming took 3 bases from V and 3 from J; bases not matched to a gene: 6. Germline V gene data show CDR1 as SGHRS and CDR2 as YFSETQ. The CDR3 nucleotides are TGCGCCAGCAGCTCTCACGGGGGGGCAACAGATACGCAGTATTTT. This translates into CASSSHGGATDTQYF.

The gene calls are TRBV7-9 and TRBJ2-7, with 10 bases fitting TRBD1. Trimming took 5 bases from V and 2 from J; bases not matched to a gene: 3. The CDR3 has 14 amino acids. Per the germline V gene, CDR1 is SEHNR and CDR2 is FQNEAQ (reference sequence). DNA of the CDR3: TGTGCCAGCAGCCAAGGACAGGGGGCCTACGAGCAGTACTTC. As protein: CASSQGQGAYEQYF.

V is TRBV7-2 and J is TRBJ2-1, with D possibly matching TRBD2 (5 bases). The V end was cut by 2 bases, the J end by 2 bases, with 10 bases between. There are 15 residues in the CDR3. Germline V gives CDR1 SGHTA, CDR2 FQGNSA. CDR3: CASSLSLAAYNEQFF. In nucleotides, the CDR3 is TGTGCCAGCAGCTTAAGTCTAGCCGCCTACAATGAGCAGTTCTTC.